This T cell receptor (beta chain) emerged from a study of blood T cell repertoires in COVID-19. Overall study context: Samples representing acute and convalescent COVID-19 were sourced from the United States, Italy and Spain. The analysed material was cDNA or gDNA that came from T cells, B-cell-depleted T cells, or PBMCs.

Per the authors' pipeline: Cell counts per sample came from amplifying reference gene primers. Clones were read by immunoSEQ multiplex PCR, and TCRdb kept only the in-frame ones, dropping some. V, J and clone size are those of that table, while D and trimming were read from the DNA. The sample includes approximately 670,000 clones, approximately 90% of them seen just once. The germline gives CDR1 MNHEY, CDR2 SVGAGI. Trimming shortened V by 0 bases and J by 6 bases, and 15 bases separated the two germline ends. The CDR3 loop spans 16 amino acids. This clonotype originated in a woman aged 18-29 years with acute or convalescent COVID-19. The specimen was peripheral blood. V usage is TRBV6-5 and J usage is TRBJ2-4; D unclear. CDR3 coding DNA: TGTGCCAGCAGTTACTCGATTGCCTCCGGTCCAAACATTCAGTACTTC. It translates to CASSYSIASGPNIQYF.